This TCR beta chain was documented in a study of T cell clonality in common variable immunodeficiency. Germline V gene data show CDR1 as SGHVS and CDR2 as FNYEAQ. CDR3 length: 12 residues. The method was immunoSEQ multiplex PCR; TCRdb's version includes in-frame clones alone and lacks a portion of them. Listed for the sample are approximately 37,000 clones, none seen a single time. This clone turned up a few times. The read ends 3 residues before the CDR3 terminus; that terminus is restored from the germline J gene. The sequenced material came from peripheral blood mononuclear cells. This clonotype was obtained from a person between 18 and 75 years old in good health. V usage is TRBV7-6 and J usage is TRBJ1-2; D uncertain. Incomplete CDR3 DNA: TGTGCCAGCAGTTTTGGCACAGATACC. It translates to CASSFGTDT. The entire CDR3 reads CASSFGTDTYTF.